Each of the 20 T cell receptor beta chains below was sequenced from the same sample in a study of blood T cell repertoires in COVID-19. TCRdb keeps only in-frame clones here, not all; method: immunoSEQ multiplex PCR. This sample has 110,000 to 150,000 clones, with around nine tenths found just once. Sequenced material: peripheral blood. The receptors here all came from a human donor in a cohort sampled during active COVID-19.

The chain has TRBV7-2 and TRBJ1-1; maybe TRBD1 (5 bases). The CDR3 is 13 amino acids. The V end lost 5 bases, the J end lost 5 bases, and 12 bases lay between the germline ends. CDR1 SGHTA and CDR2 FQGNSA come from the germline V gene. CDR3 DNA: TGTGCCAGCAGCCCGCAGGGAGGTACTGAAGCTTTCTTT. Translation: CASSPQGGTEAFF.

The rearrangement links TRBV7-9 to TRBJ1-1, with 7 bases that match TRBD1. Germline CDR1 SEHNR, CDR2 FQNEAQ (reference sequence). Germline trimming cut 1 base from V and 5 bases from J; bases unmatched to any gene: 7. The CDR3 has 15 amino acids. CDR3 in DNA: TGTGCCAGCAGCTTAGGAGGGGGCCATGGTACTGAAGCTTTCTTT. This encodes CASSLGGGHGTEAFF.

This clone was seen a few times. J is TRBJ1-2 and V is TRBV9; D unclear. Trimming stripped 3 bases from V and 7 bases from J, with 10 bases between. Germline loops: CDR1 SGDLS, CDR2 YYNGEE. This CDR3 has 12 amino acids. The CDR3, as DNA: TGTGCCAGCAGCGCCGCACGGAGTGGCTACACCTTC. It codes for CASSAARSGYTF.

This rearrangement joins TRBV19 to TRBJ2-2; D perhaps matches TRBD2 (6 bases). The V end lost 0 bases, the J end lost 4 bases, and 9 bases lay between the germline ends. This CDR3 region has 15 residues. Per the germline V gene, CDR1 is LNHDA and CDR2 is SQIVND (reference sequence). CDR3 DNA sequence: TGTGCCAGTAGTATAGATGGAGGGATCACCGGGGAGCTGTTTTTT. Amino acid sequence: CASSIDGGITGELFF.

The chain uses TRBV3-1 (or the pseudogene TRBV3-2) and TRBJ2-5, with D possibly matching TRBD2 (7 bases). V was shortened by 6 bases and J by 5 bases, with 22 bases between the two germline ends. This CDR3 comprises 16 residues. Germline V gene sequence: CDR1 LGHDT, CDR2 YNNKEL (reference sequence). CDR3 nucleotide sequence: TGTGCCAGCAGACCTCGGGGGGCGGGGCCAGGGGAGACCCAGTACTTC. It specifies CASRPRGAGPGETQYF.

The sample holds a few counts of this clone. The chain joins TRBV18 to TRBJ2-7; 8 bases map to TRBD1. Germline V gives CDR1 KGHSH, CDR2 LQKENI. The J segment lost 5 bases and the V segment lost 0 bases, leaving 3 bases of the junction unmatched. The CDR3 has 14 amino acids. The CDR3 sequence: CASSPPGQAHEQYF. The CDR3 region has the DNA TGTGCCAGCTCACCACCGGGACAGGCACACGAGCAGTACTTC.

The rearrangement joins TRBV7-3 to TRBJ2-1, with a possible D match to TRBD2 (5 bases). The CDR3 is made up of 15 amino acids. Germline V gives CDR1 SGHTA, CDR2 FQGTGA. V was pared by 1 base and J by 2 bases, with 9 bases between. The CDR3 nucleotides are TGTGCCAGCAGCTTAAGCGGGTCAGCCTACAATGAGCAGTTCTTC. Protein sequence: CASSLSGSAYNEQFF.

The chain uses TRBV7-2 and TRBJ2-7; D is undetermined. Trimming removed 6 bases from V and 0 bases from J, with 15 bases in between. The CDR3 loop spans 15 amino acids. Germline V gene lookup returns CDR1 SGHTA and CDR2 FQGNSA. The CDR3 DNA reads TGTGCCAGCAGTTCCAATTTCGGCGGCTCCTACGAGCAGTACTTC. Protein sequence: CASSSNFGGSYEQYF.

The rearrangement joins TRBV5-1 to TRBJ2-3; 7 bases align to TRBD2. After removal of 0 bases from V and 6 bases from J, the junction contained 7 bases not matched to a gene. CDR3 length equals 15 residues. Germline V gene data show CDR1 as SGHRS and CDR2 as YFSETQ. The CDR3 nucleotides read TGCGCCAGCAGCTTGGCGGCGGCGGGAGCCGATACGCAGTATTTT. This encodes CASSLAAAGADTQYF.

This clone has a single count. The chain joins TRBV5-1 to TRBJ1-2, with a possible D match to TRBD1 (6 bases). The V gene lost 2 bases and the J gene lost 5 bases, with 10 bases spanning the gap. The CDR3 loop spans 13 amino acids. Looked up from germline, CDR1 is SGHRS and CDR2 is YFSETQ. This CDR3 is CASSFPGAYGYTF. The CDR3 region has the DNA TGCGCCAGCAGCTTTCCAGGGGCATATGGCTACACCTTC.

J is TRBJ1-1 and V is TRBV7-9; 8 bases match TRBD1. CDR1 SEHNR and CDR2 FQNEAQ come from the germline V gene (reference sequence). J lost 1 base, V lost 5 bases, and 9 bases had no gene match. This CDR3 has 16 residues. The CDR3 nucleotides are TGTGCCAGCAGCCCCCACTGGACAGGGACGAACACTGAAGCTTTCTTT. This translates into CASSPHWTGTNTEAFF. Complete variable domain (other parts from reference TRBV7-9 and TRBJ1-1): DTGVSQNPRHKITKRGQNVTFRCDPISEHNRLYWYRQTLGQGPEFLTYFQNEAQLEKSRLLSDRFSAERPKGSFSTLEIQRTEQGDSAMYLCASSPHWTGTNTEAFFGQGTRLTVV.

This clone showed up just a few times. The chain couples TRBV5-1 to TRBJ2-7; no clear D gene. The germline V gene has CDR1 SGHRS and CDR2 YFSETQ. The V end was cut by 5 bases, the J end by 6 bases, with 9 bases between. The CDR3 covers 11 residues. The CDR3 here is CASRAEAEQYF. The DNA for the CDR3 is TGCGCCAGCAGAGCCGAAGCCGAGCAGTACTTC.

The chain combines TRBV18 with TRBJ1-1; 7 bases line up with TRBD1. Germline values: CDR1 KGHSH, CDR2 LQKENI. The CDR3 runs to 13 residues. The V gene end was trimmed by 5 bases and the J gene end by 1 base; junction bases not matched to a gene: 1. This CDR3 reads CASSDRANTEAFF. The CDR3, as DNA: TGTGCCAGCTCAGACAGGGCGAACACTGAAGCTTTCTTT.

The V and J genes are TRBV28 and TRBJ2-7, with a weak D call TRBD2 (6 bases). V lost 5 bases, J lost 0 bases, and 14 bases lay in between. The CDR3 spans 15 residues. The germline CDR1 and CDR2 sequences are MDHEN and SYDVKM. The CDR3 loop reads CASSRAGPLSYEQYF. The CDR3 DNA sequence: TGTGCCAGCAGTCGGGCGGGACCTCTCTCCTACGAGCAGTACTTC.

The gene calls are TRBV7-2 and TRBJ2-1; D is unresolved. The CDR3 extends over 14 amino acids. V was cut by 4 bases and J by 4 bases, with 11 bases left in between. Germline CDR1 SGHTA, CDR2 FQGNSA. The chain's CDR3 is CASSSPSRYNEQFF. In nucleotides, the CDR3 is TGTGCCAGCAGCTCACCTTCTCGGTACAATGAGCAGTTCTTC.

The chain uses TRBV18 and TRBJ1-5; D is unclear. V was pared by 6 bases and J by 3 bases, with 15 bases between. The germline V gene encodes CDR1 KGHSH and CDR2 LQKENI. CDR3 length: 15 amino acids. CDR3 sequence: CASSPDGRLNQPQHF. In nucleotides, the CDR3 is TGTGCCAGCTCCCCGGACGGGAGACTCAATCAGCCCCAGCATTTT.

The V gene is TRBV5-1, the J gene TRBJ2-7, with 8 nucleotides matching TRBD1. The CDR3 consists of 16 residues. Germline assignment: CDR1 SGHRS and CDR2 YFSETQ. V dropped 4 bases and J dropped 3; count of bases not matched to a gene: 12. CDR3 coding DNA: TGCGCCAGCAGCCAAGCCCCAGGGACAGGCTACTACGAGCAGTACTTC. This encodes CASSQAPGTGYYEQYF.

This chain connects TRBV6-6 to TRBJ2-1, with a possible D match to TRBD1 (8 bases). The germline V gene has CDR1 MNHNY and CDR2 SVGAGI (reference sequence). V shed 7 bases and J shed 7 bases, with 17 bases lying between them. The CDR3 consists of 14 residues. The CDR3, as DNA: TGTGCCAGCAACCAAGGACAGGGAGGGAATGAGCAGTTCTTC. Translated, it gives CASNQGQGGNEQFF.

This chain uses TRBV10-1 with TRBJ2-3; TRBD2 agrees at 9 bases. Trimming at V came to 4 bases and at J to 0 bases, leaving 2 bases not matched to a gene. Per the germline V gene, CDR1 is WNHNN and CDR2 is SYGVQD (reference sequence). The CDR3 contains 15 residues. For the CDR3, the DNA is TGCGCCAGCAGTGCTAGCGGGGTGAGCACAGATACGCAGTATTTT. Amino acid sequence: CASSASGVSTDTQYF.

The CDR3 nucleotides are TGTGCCAGCAGCGCTTCCGGGACAGGGAATGGCTACACCTTC. Protein sequence: CASSASGTGNGYTF. This chain joins TRBV3-1 (or the pseudogene TRBV3-2) and TRBJ1-2; 9 bases align to TRBD1. This CDR3 is built from 14 residues. Germline-derived CDR1 and CDR2 are LGHDT and YNNKEL (reference sequence). Losses at the gene ends were 5 bases for V and 6 bases for J; bases not matched to a gene: 7.